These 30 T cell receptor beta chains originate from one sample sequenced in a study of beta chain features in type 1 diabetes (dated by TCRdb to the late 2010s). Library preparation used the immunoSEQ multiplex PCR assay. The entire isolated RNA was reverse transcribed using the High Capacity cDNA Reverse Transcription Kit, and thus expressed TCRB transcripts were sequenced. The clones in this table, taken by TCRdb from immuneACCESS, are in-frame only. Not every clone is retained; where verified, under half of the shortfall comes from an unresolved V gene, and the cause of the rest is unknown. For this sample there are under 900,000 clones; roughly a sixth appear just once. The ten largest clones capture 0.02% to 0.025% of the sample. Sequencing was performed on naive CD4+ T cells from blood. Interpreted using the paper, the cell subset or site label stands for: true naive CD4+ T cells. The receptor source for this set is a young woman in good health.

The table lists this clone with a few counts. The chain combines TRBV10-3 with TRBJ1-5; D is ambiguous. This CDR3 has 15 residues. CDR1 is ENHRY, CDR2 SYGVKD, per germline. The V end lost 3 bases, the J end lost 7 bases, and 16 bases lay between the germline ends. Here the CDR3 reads CAISDRGRRKQPQHF. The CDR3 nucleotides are TGTGCCATCAGTGACCGAGGGCGCCGAAAACAGCCCCAGCATTTT.

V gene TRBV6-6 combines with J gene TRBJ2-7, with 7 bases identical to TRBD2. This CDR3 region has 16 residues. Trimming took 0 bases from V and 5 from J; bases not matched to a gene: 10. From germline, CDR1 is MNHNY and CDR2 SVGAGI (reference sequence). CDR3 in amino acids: CASSYSRTREVDEQYF. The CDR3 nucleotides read TGTGCCAGCAGTTACTCCCGGACTAGAGAGGTTGACGAGCAGTACTTC.

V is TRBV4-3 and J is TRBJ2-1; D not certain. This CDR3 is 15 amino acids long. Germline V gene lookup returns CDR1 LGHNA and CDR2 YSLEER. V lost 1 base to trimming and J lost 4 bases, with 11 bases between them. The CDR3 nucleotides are TGCGCCAGCAGCCAAGTCACCACCCCATACAATGAGCAGTTCTTC. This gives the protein CASSQVTTPYNEQFF.

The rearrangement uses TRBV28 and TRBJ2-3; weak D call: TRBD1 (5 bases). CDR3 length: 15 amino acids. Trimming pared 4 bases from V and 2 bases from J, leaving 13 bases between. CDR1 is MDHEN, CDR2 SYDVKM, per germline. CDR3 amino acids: CASSSQGFTTDTQYF. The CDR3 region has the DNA TGTGCCAGCAGTTCCCAGGGATTTACCACAGATACGCAGTATTTT.

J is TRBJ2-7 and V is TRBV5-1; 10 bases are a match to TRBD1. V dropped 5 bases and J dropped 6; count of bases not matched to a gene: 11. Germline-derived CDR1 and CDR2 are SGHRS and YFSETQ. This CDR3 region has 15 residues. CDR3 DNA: TGCGCCAGCAGTCGGCTGCCGGGACAGGGGAGCGAGCAGTACTTC. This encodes CASSRLPGQGSEQYF.

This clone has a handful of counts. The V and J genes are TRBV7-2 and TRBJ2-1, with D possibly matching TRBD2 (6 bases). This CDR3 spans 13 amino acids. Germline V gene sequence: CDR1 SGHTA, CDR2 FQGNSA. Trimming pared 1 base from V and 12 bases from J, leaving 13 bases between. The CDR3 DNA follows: TGTGCCAGCAGCTTAGGCGCGGGGCAGGGGCAGTTCTTC. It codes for CASSLGAGQGQFF.

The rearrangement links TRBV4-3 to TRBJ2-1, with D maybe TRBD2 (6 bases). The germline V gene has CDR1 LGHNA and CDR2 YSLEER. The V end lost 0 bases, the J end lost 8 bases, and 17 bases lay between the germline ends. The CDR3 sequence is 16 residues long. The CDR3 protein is CASSQDARDGLDEQFF. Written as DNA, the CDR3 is TGCGCCAGCAGCCAAGATGCGCGGGACGGCCTGGATGAGCAGTTCTTC.

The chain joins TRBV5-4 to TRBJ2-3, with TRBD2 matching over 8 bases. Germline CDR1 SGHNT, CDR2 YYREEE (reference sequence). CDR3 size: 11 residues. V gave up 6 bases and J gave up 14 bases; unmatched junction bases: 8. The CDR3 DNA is TGTGCCAGCACCTGGGGACTAGAGTTGTATTTT. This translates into CASTWGLELYF.

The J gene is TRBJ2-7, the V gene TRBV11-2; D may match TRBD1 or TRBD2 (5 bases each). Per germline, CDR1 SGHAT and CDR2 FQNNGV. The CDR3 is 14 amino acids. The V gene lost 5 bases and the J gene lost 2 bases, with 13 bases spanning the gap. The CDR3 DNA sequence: TGTGCCAGCAGCACCGCCGGGACCACCTACGAGCAGTACTTC. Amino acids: CASSTAGTTYEQYF. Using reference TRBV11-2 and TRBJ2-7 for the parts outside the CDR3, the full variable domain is EAGVAQSPRYKIIEKRQSVAFWCNPISGHATLYWYQQILGQGPKLLIQFQNNGVVDDSQLPKDRFSAERLKGVDSTLKIQPAKLEDSAVYLCASSTAGTTYEQYFGPGTRLTVT.

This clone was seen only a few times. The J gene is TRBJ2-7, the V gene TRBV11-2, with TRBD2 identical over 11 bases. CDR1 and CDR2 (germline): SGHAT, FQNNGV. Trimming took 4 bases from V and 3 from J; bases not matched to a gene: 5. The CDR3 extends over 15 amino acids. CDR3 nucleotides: TGTGCCAGCAGCTACGGACTAGCGGGCGTCTACGAGCAGTACTTC. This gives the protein CASSYGLAGVYEQYF.

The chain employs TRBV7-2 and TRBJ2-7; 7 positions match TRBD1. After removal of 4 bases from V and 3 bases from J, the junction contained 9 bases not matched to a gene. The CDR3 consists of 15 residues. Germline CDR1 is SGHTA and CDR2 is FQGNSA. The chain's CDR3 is CASSSLVDRVYEQYF. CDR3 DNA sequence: TGTGCCAGCAGCTCACTAGTCGACAGGGTCTACGAGCAGTACTTC. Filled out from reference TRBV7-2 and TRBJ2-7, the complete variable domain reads GAGVSQSPSNKVTEKGKDVELRCDPISGHTALYWYRQSLGQGLEFLIYFQGNSAPDKSGLPSDRFSAERTGGSVSTLTIQRTQQEDSAVYLCASSSLVDRVYEQYFGPGTRLTVT.

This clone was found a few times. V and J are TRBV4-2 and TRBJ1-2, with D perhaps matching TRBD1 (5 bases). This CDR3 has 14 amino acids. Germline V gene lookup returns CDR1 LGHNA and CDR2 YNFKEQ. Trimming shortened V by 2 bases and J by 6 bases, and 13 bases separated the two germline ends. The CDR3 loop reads CASSQFETANGYTF. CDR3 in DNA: TGTGCCAGCAGCCAATTCGAGACAGCGAATGGCTACACCTTC.

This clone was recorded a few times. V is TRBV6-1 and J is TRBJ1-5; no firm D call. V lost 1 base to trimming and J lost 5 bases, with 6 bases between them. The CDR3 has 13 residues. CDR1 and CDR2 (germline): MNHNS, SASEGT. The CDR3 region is CASSEVAHQPQHF. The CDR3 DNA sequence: TGTGCCAGCAGTGAAGTAGCCCATCAGCCCCAGCATTTT.

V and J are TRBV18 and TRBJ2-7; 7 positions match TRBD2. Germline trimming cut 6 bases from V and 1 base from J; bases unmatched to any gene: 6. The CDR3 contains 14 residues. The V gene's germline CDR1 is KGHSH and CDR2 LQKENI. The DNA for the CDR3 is TGTGCCAGCTCGGTAAGCGGGACTTCCTACGAGCAGTACTTC. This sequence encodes CASSVSGTSYEQYF.

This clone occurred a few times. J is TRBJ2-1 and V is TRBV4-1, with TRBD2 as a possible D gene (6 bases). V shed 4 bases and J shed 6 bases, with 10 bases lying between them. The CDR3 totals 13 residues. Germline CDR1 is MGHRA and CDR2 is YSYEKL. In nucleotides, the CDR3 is TGCGCCAGCAGCCTGGGACTCCCCAATGAGCAGTTCTTC. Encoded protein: CASSLGLPNEQFF.

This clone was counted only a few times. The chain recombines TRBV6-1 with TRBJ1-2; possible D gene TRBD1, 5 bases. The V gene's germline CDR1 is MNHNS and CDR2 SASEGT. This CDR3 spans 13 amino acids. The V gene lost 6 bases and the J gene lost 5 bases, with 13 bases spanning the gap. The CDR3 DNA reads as TGTGCCAGCAGAGAGACAGTCTTGTATGGCTACACCTTC. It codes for CASRETVLYGYTF.

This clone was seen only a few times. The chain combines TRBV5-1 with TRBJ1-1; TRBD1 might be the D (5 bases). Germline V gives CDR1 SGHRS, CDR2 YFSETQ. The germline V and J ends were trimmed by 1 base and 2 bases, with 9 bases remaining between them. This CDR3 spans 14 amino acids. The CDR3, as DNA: TGCGCCAGCAGCTTGCACGGGGCCAACACTGAAGCTTTCTTT. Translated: CASSLHGANTEAFF.

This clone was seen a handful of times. CDR3 protein: CASKVNYEQYF. The CDR3 DNA sequence: TGTGCCAGCAAAGTTAACTACGAGCAGTACTTC. The rearrangement uses TRBV6-6 and TRBJ2-7; D unclear. The V and J ends lost 7 bases and 3 bases respectively, with 7 bases between them. This CDR3 has 11 residues. The germline V gene has CDR1 MNHNY and CDR2 SVGAGI (reference sequence).

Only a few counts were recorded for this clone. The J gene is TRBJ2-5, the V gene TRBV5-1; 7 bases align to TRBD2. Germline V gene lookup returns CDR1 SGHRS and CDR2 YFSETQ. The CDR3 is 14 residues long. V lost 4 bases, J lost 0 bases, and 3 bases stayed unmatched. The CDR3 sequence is CASSMGGDQETQYF. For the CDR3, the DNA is TGCGCCAGCAGCATGGGAGGGGACCAAGAGACCCAGTACTTC.

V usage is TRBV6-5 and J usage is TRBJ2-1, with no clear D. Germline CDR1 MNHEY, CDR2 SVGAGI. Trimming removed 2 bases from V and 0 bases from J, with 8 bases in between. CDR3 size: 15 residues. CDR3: CASSYDWGSYNEQFF. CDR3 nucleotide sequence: TGTGCCAGCAGTTACGACTGGGGCTCCTACAATGAGCAGTTCTTC.

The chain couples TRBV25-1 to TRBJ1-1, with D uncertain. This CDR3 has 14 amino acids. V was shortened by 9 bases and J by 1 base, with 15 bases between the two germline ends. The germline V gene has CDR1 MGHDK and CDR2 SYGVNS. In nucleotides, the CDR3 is TGTGCCAGAGAAATGGAGGAGCCGAACACTGAAGCTTTCTTT. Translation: CAREMEEPNTEAFF.

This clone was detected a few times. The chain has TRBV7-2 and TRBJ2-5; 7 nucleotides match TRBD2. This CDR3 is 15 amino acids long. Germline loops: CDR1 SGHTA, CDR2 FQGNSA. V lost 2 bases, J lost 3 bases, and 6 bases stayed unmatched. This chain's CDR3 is CASSLTPGGEETQYF. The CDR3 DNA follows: TGTGCCAGCAGCTTAACGCCTGGGGGGGAAGAGACCCAGTACTTC. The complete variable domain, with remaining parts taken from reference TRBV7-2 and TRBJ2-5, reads GAGVSQSPSNKVTEKGKDVELRCDPISGHTALYWYRQSLGQGLEFLIYFQGNSAPDKSGLPSDRFSAERTGGSVSTLTIQRTQQEDSAVYLCASSLTPGGEETQYFGPGTRLLVL.

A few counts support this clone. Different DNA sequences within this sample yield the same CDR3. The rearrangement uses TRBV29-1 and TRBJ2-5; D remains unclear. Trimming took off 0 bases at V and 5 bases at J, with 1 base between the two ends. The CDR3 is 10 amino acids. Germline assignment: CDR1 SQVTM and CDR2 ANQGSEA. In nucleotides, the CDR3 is TGCAGCGTTGAAGAGGAGACCCAGTACTTC. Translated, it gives CSVEEETQYF. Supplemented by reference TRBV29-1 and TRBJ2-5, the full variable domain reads SAVISQKPSRDICQRGTSLTIQCQVDSQVTMMFWYRQQPGQSLTLIATANQGSEATYESGFVIDKFPISRPNLTFSTLTVSNMSPEDSSIYLCSVEEETQYFGPGTRLLVL.

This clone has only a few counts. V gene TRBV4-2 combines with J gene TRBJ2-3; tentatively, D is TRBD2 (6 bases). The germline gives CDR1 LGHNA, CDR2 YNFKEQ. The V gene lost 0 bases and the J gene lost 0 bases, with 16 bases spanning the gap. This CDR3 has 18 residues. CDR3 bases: TGTGCCAGCAGCCAAGATCTCCGGGGCGGGACTAGCACAGATACGCAGTATTTT. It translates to CASSQDLRGGTSTDTQYF.

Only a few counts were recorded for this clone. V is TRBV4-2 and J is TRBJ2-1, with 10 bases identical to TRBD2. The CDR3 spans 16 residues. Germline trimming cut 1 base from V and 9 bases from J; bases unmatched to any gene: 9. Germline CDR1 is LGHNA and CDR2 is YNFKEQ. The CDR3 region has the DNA TGTGCCAGCAGCCAAGTTGAGCCTAGCGGGAGTGGTGAGCAGTTCTTC. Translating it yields CASSQVEPSGSGEQFF.

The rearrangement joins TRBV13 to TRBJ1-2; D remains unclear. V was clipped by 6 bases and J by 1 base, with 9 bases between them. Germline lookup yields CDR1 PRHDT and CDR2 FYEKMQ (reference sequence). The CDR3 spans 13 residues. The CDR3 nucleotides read TGTGCCAGCAGGGAACCGAATAACTATGGCTACACCTTC. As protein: CASREPNNYGYTF.

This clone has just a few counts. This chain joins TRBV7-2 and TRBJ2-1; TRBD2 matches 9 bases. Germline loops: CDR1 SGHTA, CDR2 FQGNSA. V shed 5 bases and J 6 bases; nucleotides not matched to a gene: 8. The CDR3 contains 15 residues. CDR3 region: CASSVMAGGTNEQFF. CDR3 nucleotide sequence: TGTGCCAGCAGCGTAATGGCGGGAGGGACCAATGAGCAGTTCTTC.

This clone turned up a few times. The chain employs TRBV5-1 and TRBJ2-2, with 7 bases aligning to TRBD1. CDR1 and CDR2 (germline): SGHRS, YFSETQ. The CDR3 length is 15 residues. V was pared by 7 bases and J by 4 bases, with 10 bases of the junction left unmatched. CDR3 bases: TGCGCCAGCGGAACCGGGACAGCCACCACCGGGGAGCTGTTTTTT. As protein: CASGTGTATTGELFF.

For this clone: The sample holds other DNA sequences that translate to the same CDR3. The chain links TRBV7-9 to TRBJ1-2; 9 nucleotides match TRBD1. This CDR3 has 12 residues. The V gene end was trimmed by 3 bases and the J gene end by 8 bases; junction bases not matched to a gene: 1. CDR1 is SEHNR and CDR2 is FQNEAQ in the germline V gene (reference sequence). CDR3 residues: CASSLGQGGYTF. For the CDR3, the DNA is TGTGCCAGCAGCTTGGGACAGGGAGGCTACACCTTC.

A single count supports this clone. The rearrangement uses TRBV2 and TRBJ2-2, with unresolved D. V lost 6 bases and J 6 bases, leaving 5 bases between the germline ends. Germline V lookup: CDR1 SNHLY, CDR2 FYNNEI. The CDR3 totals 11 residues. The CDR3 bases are TGTGCCAGCAGCGTCGCCGGGGAGCTGTTTTTT. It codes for CASSVAGELFF.